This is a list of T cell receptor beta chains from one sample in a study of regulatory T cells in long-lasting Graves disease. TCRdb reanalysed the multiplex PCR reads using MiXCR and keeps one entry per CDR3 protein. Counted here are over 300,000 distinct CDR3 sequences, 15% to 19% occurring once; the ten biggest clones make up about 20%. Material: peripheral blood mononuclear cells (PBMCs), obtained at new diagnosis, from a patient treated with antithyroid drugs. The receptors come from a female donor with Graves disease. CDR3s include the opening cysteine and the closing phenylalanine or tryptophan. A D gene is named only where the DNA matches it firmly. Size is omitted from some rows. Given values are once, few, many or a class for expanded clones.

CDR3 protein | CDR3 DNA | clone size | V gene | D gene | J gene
CASSEGGGRAKNIQYF | TGTGCCAGCAGTGAGGGGGGTGGAAGGGCCAAAAACATTCAGTACTTC | many | TRBV6-1 | NA | TRBJ2-4
CASSLKGATNEKLFF | TGTGCCAGCAGCTTGAAAGGGGCAACTAATGAAAAACTGTTTTTT | many | TRBV7-2 | NA | TRBJ1-4
CASSSSYLSGLNQPQHF | TGTGCCAGCAGTTCTAGTTATCTCTCGGGGCTCAATCAGCCCCAGCATTTT | many | TRBV6-5 | NA | TRBJ1-5
CASGIKQGYEQYF | TGTGCCAGCGGAATAAAACAGGGTTACGAGCAGTACTTC | NA | TRBV14 | NA | TRBJ2-7
CASRTGTSGSDTQYF | TGTGCCAGCAGGACTGGGACTAGCGGGAGTGATACGCAGTATTTT | NA | TRBV27 | TRBD2 | TRBJ2-3
CASTGGTGAFF | TGTGCCAGTACAGGGGGGACGGGGGCTTTCTTT | few | TRBV19 | TRBD1 | TRBJ1-1
CASTPGDGAHMNTEAFF | TGTGCCAGCACTCCGGGCGACGGGGCCCACATGAACACTGAAGCTTTCTTT | many | TRBV6-1 | NA | TRBJ1-1
CASSSTATNYGYTF | TGTGCCAGCAGCTCGACAGCCACTAACTATGGCTACACCTTC | many | TRBV7-2 | NA | TRBJ1-2
CASSAGLAVGEQYF | TGTGCCAGCAGTGCGGGACTAGCGGTTGGCGAGCAGTACTTC | many | TRBV6-2/TRBV6-3 | TRBD2 | TRBJ2-7
CASSSGGSKDEQFF | TGTGCCAGCAGTTCCGGCGGGAGTAAGGATGAGCAGTTCTTC | NA | TRBV28 | TRBD2 | TRBJ2-1
CAWSVGGLGGYTF | TGTGCCTGGAGTGTAGGGGGGCTTGGTGGCTACACCTTC | many | TRBV30 | NA | TRBJ1-2
CASSLAHGYSGNTIYF | TGTGCCAGCAGCTTGGCTCACGGCTACTCTGGAAACACCATATATTTT | many | TRBV5-6 | NA | TRBJ1-3
CASSLGWAGSDGYTF | TGTGCCAGCAGCTTAGGTTGGGCAGGGAGCGATGGCTACACCTTC | many | TRBV11-2 | NA | TRBJ1-2